This T cell receptor beta chain originates from a study of identical twins. This clonotype was counted between two and nine times. The target antigen is unknown. Study-wide results and caveats: Modeled out-of-frame TCR alpha sharing in monozygotic twins fell below observed levels. Instead of following the same donors, the conclusions were based on cross-sectional statistical analysis.

TCRdb re-derived calls from the 5' RACE reads in MiXCR, one entry per CDR3 protein. Of roughly 1.6 million distinct CDR3 sequences listed, less than 35% are singletons. The sequenced sample was cord blood. The TCR originated in a newborn girl in good health.

The CDR3 here is CASSFASGQGPYGYTF. CDR3 coding DNA: TGTGCCAGCAGTTTCGCGTCGGGACAGGGGCCCTATGGCTACACCTTC. The gene calls are TRBV27 and TRBJ1-2; 10 bases fit TRBD1. V shed 3 bases and J 4 bases; nucleotides not matched to a gene: 8. The V gene's germline CDR1 is MNHEY and CDR2 SMNVEV (reference sequence). The CDR3 length is 16 residues.